This passage covers 9 T cell receptor beta chains from one sample sequenced in a study of cytomegalovirus exposure and HLA in healthy donors. Primers for the PCR totalled 60 Vbeta and 13 Jbeta. Method: immunoSEQ multiplex PCR; TCRdb's copy keeps in-frame clones and lacks some. The top ten clones hold around 2.5% of a sample with 120,000 to 150,000 clones, under 90% of them seen once. The specimen sequenced was PBMCs. The source of these receptors is a male donor in good health and CMV-seronegative.

The V gene is TRBV6-1, the J gene TRBJ1-1; the D is unclear. Per germline, CDR1 MNHNS and CDR2 SASEGT. Between the trimmed V and J ends, which lost 6 bases and 3 bases, there was a span of 11 bases. The length of the CDR3 is 13 residues. The CDR3 loop is CASSSGTYTEAFF. The CDR3 DNA follows: TGTGCCAGCAGCTCGGGAACTTACACTGAAGCTTTCTTT.

The rearrangement uses TRBV28 and TRBJ2-7; maybe TRBD2 (5 bases). The V and J ends lost 2 bases and 5 bases respectively, with 16 bases between them. Germline assignment: CDR1 MDHEN and CDR2 SYDVKM. CDR3 size: 15 residues. The CDR3 DNA reads as TGTGCCAGCAGTTTAGTTCGGGGATGGGTAAACGAGCAGTACTTC. As protein: CASSLVRGWVNEQYF.

V and J are TRBV6-1 and TRBJ2-3; no clear D. Germline CDR1 is MNHNS and CDR2 is SASEGT. This CDR3 is built from 15 residues. The germline V and J ends were trimmed by 4 bases and 8 bases, with 19 bases remaining between them. This chain's CDR3 is CASSGDSSRTATQYF. Written as DNA, the CDR3 is TGTGCCAGCAGTGGAGATAGTAGCCGCACCGCTACGCAGTATTTT.

The genes are TRBV5-1 and TRBJ2-6; D not certain. The CDR3 has 16 residues. The germline gives CDR1 SGHRS, CDR2 YFSETQ. V lost 0 bases, J lost 2 bases, and 9 bases lay in between. CDR3 nucleotides: TGCGCCAGCAGCTTGGTCGGTGCGCCTGGGGCCAACGTCCTGACTTTC. Residues: CASSLVGAPGANVLTF. The full variable domain, in which reference TRBV5-1 and TRBJ2-6 provide the parts outside the CDR3, is KAGVTQTPRYLIKTRGQQVTLSCSPISGHRSVSWYQQTPGQGLQFLFEYFSETQRNKGNFPGRFSGRQFSNSRSEMNVSTLELGDSALYLCASSLVGAPGANVLTFGAGSRLTVL.

The chain couples TRBV14 to TRBJ1-2, with D uncertain. This CDR3 is 13 amino acids long. Germline V lookup: CDR1 SGHDN, CDR2 FVKESK. V gave up 1 base and J gave up 10 bases, with 13 bases separating them. The CDR3 sequence is CASSQGSAALYTF. The CDR3 DNA sequence: TGTGCCAGCAGCCAAGGGTCGGCGGCCCTCTACACCTTC. The variable domain in full, with the rest retrieved from reference TRBV14 and TRBJ1-2, is EAGVTQFPSHSVIEKGQTVTLRCDPISGHDNLYWYRRVMGKEIKFLLHFVKESKQDESGMPNNRFLAERTGGTYSTLKVQPAELEDSGVYFCASSQGSAALYTFGSGTRLTVV.

The rearrangement joins TRBV11-2 to TRBJ2-1, with 8 bases aligning to TRBD2. V was pared by 2 bases and J by 14 bases, with 5 bases of the junction left unmatched. This CDR3 is built from 12 residues. The germline V gene has CDR1 SGHAT and CDR2 FQNNGV. DNA for the CDR3: TGTGCCAGCAGCTTATACGGGGGGGGTAAGTTCTTC. Translating gives CASSLYGGGKFF.

The V and J genes are TRBV7-2 and TRBJ1-1; TRBD1 matches at 9 bases. This CDR3 has 17 residues. Germline values: CDR1 SGHTA, CDR2 FQGNSA. V gave up 3 bases and J gave up 1 base; unmatched junction bases: 9. Written as DNA, the CDR3 is TGTGCCAGCAGCTTCGGGACAGGGCTCCCTCAGAACACTGAAGCTTTCTTT. This gives the protein CASSFGTGLPQNTEAFF.

V usage is TRBV28 and J usage is TRBJ2-5; TRBD1 aligns across 8 bases. The germline V gene has CDR1 MDHEN and CDR2 SYDVKM. This CDR3 region has 16 residues. The trim removed 5 bases at V and 5 bases at J, leaving 13 bases unmatched. CDR3 amino acids: CASSPPRQGPWETQYF. The CDR3 DNA follows: TGTGCCAGCAGTCCCCCCAGACAGGGGCCGTGGGAGACCCAGTACTTC.

Turning to this clone: Additional DNA sequences in this sample encode the identical CDR3. The rearrangement joins TRBV19 to TRBJ2-1, with D perhaps TRBD2 (6 bases). Germline values: CDR1 LNHDA, CDR2 SQIVND (reference sequence). V lost 3 bases and J 7 bases, leaving 7 bases between the germline ends. The CDR3 loop spans 12 amino acids. The CDR3 sequence: CASSIGGNEQFF. CDR3 nucleotide sequence: TGTGCCAGTAGTATCGGGGGAAATGAGCAGTTCTTC.